This TCR beta chain came from a study of T cell responses to AZD1222 COVID-19 vaccine. Whole-study findings and limits: Sampling captured repertoires only after the peak T cell response. Baseline serology detected seropositivity in only 6 or 7 AZD1222 recipients. The CD4 TCRs associated with vaccination extended across spike and predominated at 160-218 and 743-854. The donors showed a predominance of white British ancestry and of females, with possible underestimation of clonal diversity.

Sequencing used immunoSEQ multiplex PCR; TCRdb keeps in-frame clones, though not all of them. The repertoire includes some 150,000 clones, just over 90% of them detected once, and 1.5% to 2% sits in the top ten. This clone was seen just once. Its antigen is not identified. The CDR3 runs 16 residues. From germline, CDR1 is PRHDT and CDR2 FYEKMQ (reference sequence). Trimming took 4 bases from V and 2 from J; bases not matched to a gene: 3. This receptor was identified in an adult in good health. The specimen comprised peripheral blood, sampled on day 0 of AZD1222 vaccination. V and J are TRBV13 and TRBJ2-7; 15 bases are a match to TRBD2. CDR3 amino acids: CASSSGLAGGTYEQYF. The CDR3 nucleotides read TGTGCCAGCAGCTCCGGACTAGCGGGAGGGACCTACGAGCAGTACTTC.